One sample yielded the 13 T cell receptor beta chains listed below, sequenced in a study of blood T cells in healthy people across ages. It was with a sample-barcoded 5' primer and a J-beta primer mix that a second PCR of about 6 to 11 cycles was run. Using its own MiXCR run on the 5' RACE reads, TCRdb lists one record per CDR3 protein. The table lists about 1.5 million distinct CDR3 sequences, approximately 39% of them singletons. Sequencing used blood. These receptors were obtained from a woman between 18 and 29 years old in good health.

This clonotype appeared a few times. V gene TRBV9 combines with J gene TRBJ2-5; D unresolved. Per the germline V gene, CDR1 is SGDLS and CDR2 is YYNGEE. This CDR3 spans 16 amino acids. The V and J ends lost 0 bases and 5 bases respectively, with 17 bases between them. The CDR3 DNA sequence: TGTGCCAGCAGCGTAGTGCATCTGGATGATAGGGAGACCCAGTACTTC. The encoded protein is CASSVVHLDDRETQYF.

This clonotype was observed a handful of times. The chain uses TRBV10-3 and TRBJ2-7; 10 nucleotides agree with TRBD1. CDR3 length equals 14 residues. Germline values: CDR1 ENHRY, CDR2 SYGVKD. The trim removed 6 bases at V and 2 bases at J, leaving 4 bases unmatched. This CDR3 reads CAIRRTGGTYEQYF. The CDR3 DNA is TGTGCCATCAGGAGGACAGGGGGTACCTACGAGCAGTACTTC.

The chain joins TRBV5-5 to TRBJ2-5; 7 bases are shared with TRBD1. This CDR3 region has 13 residues. CDR1 is SGHKS, CDR2 YYEKEE, per germline (reference sequence). The trim removed 5 bases at V and 4 bases at J, leaving 5 bases unmatched. The CDR3 protein is CASRKTGSETQYF. The CDR3 DNA follows: TGTGCCAGCAGGAAGACAGGGTCAGAGACCCAGTACTTC. Full variable domain (outside the CDR3, taken from reference TRBV5-5 and TRBJ2-5): DAGVTQSPTHLIKTRGQQVTLRCSPISGHKSVSWYQQVLGQGPQFIFQYYEKEERGRGNFPDRFSARQFPNYSSELNVNALLLGDSALYLCASRKTGSETQYFGPGTRLLVL.

V is TRBV21-1 and J is TRBJ2-6. TRBV21-1 is described as a pseudogene. The CDR3 totals 17 residues. CDR3 loop: CASSKGADISGANVLTF. The CDR3 nucleotides read TGTGCCAGCAGCAAAGGGGCAGATATCTCTGGGGCCAACGTCCTGACTTTC.

J is TRBJ2-4 and V is TRBV6-5; D not resolved. This CDR3 contains 14 residues. The V and J ends lost 5 bases and 13 bases respectively, with 21 bases between them. Germline assignment: CDR1 MNHEY and CDR2 SVGAGI. CDR3 in DNA: TGTGCCAGCAGTCCTACGGATGCCTACAATGAGCAGTACTTC. Encoded protein: CASSPTDAYNEQYF.

This clonotype was found many times. The V and J genes are TRBV12-3 or TRBV12-4 and TRBJ2-7; the match to TRBD1 covers 8 bases. V trimming: 6 bases; J trimming: 0 bases; junction bases outside the gene matches: 10. CDR3 length equals 16 residues. The chain's CDR3 is CASSHPQGTGSYEQYF. The CDR3 DNA follows: TGTGCCAGCAGCCATCCACAGGGGACAGGCTCCTACGAGCAGTACTTC.

This clonotype appeared a few times. V usage is TRBV7-8 and J usage is TRBJ1-1; 7 positions match TRBD1. V was pared by 0 bases and J by 5 bases, with 6 bases of the junction left unmatched. The germline CDR1 and CDR2 sequences are SGHVS and FQNEAQ. The CDR3 covers 15 residues. Here the CDR3 DNA reads TGTGCCAGCAGCTTAGCTGTGACAGGGAGGACTGAAGCTTTCTTT. Encoded protein: CASSLAVTGRTEAFF.

The V gene is TRBV12-3 or TRBV12-4, the J gene TRBJ2-3; 9 bases match TRBD2. The CDR3 length is 16 residues. The trim removed 5 bases at V and 6 bases at J, leaving 12 bases unmatched. The CDR3 loop is CASSPPGGRAFDTQYF. The CDR3 nucleotides read TGTGCCAGCAGTCCCCCTGGCGGGAGGGCCTTTGATACGCAGTATTTT.

This clonotype was seen only a few times. J is TRBJ2-7 and V is TRBV7-9, with TRBD2 matching over 12 bases. This CDR3 spans 16 amino acids. Unmatched junction bases numbered 11, after V lost 4 bases and J lost 7 bases. CDR1 and CDR2 (germline): SEHNR, FQNEAQ (reference sequence). The DNA for the CDR3 is TGTGCCAGCAGCTCAGCGGGACTAGCGGGCCAAAGAGAGCAGTACTTC. It yields the protein CASSSAGLAGQREQYF.

For this clonotype: At one end the junction does not follow the germline gene, possibly because of a read error. V usage is TRBV7-9 and J usage is TRBJ1-6; possibly TRBD1 for D (5 bases). Germline V gene sequence: CDR1 SEHNR, CDR2 FQNEAQ (reference sequence). The CDR3 is 14 amino acids. The CDR3 region has the DNA TGTGCCAGCAGCCCGGGGGGTAGCAACTCACCCCTCCAATTT. Translating it yields CASSPGGSNSPLQF.

The rearrangement joins TRBV10-3 to TRBJ2-7; 14 nucleotides agree with TRBD2. V shed 2 bases, J shed 5 bases, and the junction held 2 bases outside the gene matches. CDR1 ENHRY and CDR2 SYGVKD come from the germline V gene. The CDR3 is 15 residues long. The CDR3 loop is CAISEGLAGGDEQYF. In DNA, the CDR3 is TGTGCCATCAGTGAGGGACTAGCGGGAGGAGACGAGCAGTACTTC.

This clonotype appeared a few times. This sequence joins TRBV27 and TRBJ2-7, with 7 bases aligning to TRBD1. CDR3 length: 14 residues. Germline V CDR1 and CDR2: MNHEY, SMNVEV (reference sequence). Trimming removed 8 bases from V and 3 bases from J; junction bases left unmatched: 10. CDR3 sequence (DNA): TGTGCCAGCTCTAATGGACAGGCCGACTACGAGCAGTACTTC. This translates into CASSNGQADYEQYF.

This clonotype turned up a few times. V gene TRBV2 combines with J gene TRBJ2-3, with D uncertain. CDR3 length: 11 amino acids. The germline CDR1 and CDR2 sequences are SNHLY and FYNNEI. Trimming left V 4 bases short and J 6 bases short, with 5 bases between. This CDR3 is CASSAVDTQYF. The CDR3, as DNA: TGTGCCAGCAGTGCAGTGGATACGCAGTATTTT.